This TCR beta chain was sequenced for a study of shared clonotypes between healthy human individuals (dated by TCRdb to about 2020). Broadly, across the study: The cohort included a few men and a couple of women between 18 and 49 years of age. For each donor, CD4 naive and CD4 memory were each given three plates, CD8 naive was given two plates, and CD8 memory was given one plate. To estimate repertoire size and how much clonotype sharing occurs between individuals, the study deeply sequenced the blood TCR repertoires of five or six healthy adults. Different laboratories and diverse techniques were used to prepare libraries and sequence TCR repertoires, to increase sequencing depth and limit assay-specific biases. Between about 0.85 and 10 billion PBMCs per donor were obtained by leukapheresis. Broader findings and caveats from the paper: Compared with non-shared clonotypes, the clonotypes found in all four sorted-subset donors had higher generation probabilities. The small number of donors limited the genetic and exposure-history diversity represented. Sharing across a handful of donors was observed for around 4.8% of naive CD4, around 3.5% of naive CD8, roughly 2.3% of memory CD4, and about 0.4% of memory CD8 clonotypes. Pairwise subsampling indicated that sequencing depth was expected to affect the degree of clonotype sharing among donors. Incomplete sequencing was indicated by rarefaction of sorted-subset datasets, despite the large sequencing depth. Naive subsets generally had larger estimated clonotype richness than memory subsets. Sampling was restricted to blood, and TCR repertoires in tissues likely differ from the TCR repertoires found in blood.

CD8 naive samples were obtained by positive selection for CCR7 among CD45RO-negative cells, yielding a CD45RA+CCR7+ population from which TemRA cells were excluded. The donors were healthy, HIV-negative adults who had no recently reported acute infections or vaccinations. Only Caucasian adults living in Nashville, Tennessee, USA were represented among the donors. Blood was collected by leukapheresis, and PBMCs were isolated by Ficoll-Histopaque density gradient centrifugation and then cryopreserved in liquid nitrogen vapor phase. Analytical flow cytometry was used to check the purity and quantity of each magnetically sorted T cell population. From each sorted fraction, genomic DNA was isolated and quantified by UV absorbance on a Nanodrop 2000c. TCR CDR3 regions were amplified from genomic DNA by multiplex PCR using the deep immunoSEQ assay. For each cell subset, the extracted genomic DNA was distributed evenly across all wells of several immunoSEQ 96-well plates, and each plate served as one replicate. For sorted subsets, each replicate PCR was loaded with 200 ng genomic DNA, equivalent to 30,000 or so T cell genomes. The purified libraries were quantified using a Qubit 3.0 fluorometer, sized with a Bioanalyzer 2100, and then quantified again using the KAPA Library Quantification kit. Each immunoSEQ 96-well plate was sequenced on its own single-read 150-cycle Illumina NextSeq 550 flow cell. The study's own analysis went as follows. Because only junctional sequences without quality scores were contained in the immunoSEQ output, filtering matching that applied to full-length reads could not be performed. Sequences were annotated with PyIR, a Python wrapper for IgBLAST v1.9, using IMGT germline references to assign V/J genes and CDR3. Reads were filtered out if the reads had weak V/J assignments (E-value above 1e-6), no CDR3, stop codons, out-of-frame junctions, or ambiguous translated residues. V3J clonotypes were defined by identical inferred V gene, J gene, and CDR3 amino acid sequence. Percentage overlap between repertoires was calculated by dividing the number of shared unique clonotypes by the size of the smaller repertoire. RTK rarefaction, the Chao1 estimator, and Recon v2.1 estimates of unobserved clonotypes were used to assess repertoire richness. OLGA was used to compute generation probabilities for all TCRbeta clonotypes that the gDNA method yielded from several donors. TCRdb's version of the immuneACCESS table is confined to in-frame rearrangements and falls short of the full clone set. An unresolved V gene accounts for under half of the shortfall where checked; the remainder is of unknown origin. That table supplies the V and J calls and clone size; D and trimming were determined from the DNA. The sample table holds roughly 2,000,000 clones, of which less than 95% were seen once. The ten top clones hold 0.9% to 1.5% of the sample.

According to the germline V gene (reference sequence), CDR1 reads SEHNR and CDR2 reads FQNEAQ. Spanning cysteine to phenylalanine, the CDR3 consists of 14 amino acids. Of the read, only the CDR3 DNA is kept; its 42 bases are in frame from base 1. Trimming takes 3 bases from V and 4 bases from J, and the germline ends sit 12 bases apart. With respect to this clone: The specificity of this receptor is unknown. The sample holds no much larger clone one base away, and base qualities are not on file.

The source material was naive CD8+ T cells sorted from blood. The cell subset or site label on this specimen signifies: CD45RA+CCR7+. The chain was built from TRBV7-9 and TRBJ1-2, and the D gene may be TRBD1, 5 bases matching. The clonotype originates from a man aged 18 to 30 in good health. The DNA sequence is given as TGTGCCAGCAGCTTGGGACCCACTACCTATGGCTACACCTTC. It translates as CASSLGPTTYGYTF.